This T cell receptor (beta chain) was observed in a study of response to subunit inactivated influenza vaccine. A note on this clonotype: Its antigen is unidentified.

Germline lookup yields CDR1 DFQATT and CDR2 SNEGSKA (reference sequence). The CDR3 length is 14 residues. Study findings and constraints: The authors proposed limited new T cell recruitment per seasonal influenza vaccination.

TCRdb processed the RT-PCR reads anew with MiXCR; each CDR3 protein has one entry. This sample carries some 800,000 distinct CDR3 sequences, 21% of them seen once, and the ten largest clones take roughly 10%. The TCR was taken from a man aged 50 to 59 who received an inactivated influenza vaccine. This chain joins TRBV20-1 and TRBJ1-6, with 9 bases fitting TRBD1. The sample in question was PBMCs from blood, obtained 4 to 6 days after vaccination. Here the CDR3 reads CFGQGSSYNSPLHF. In DNA, the CDR3 is TGCTTCGGACAGGGGAGCTCCTATAATTCACCCCTCCACTTT.